This entry lists 17 T cell receptor beta chains sequenced from one sample in a study of T cell responses to AZD1222 COVID-19 vaccine. Clones were read by immunoSEQ multiplex PCR, and TCRdb kept only the in-frame ones, dropping some. This sample has about 75,000 clones; around 89% occur once, and the top ten carry approximately 11%. The source material was peripheral blood, sampled 28 days after the second dose of the MenACWY control vaccine. All receptors derive from an adult who received the MenACWY meningococcal vaccine as a control.

The J gene is TRBJ1-4, the V gene TRBV5-8, with D perhaps matching TRBD1 (5 bases). This CDR3 region has 15 residues. V was shortened by 4 bases and J by 1 base, with 11 bases between the two germline ends. Germline assignment: CDR1 SGHTS and CDR2 YDEGEE. The DNA of the CDR3 is TGTGCCAGCAGCCCGGGACTCTTAACTAATGAAAAACTGTTTTTT. Translating it yields CASSPGLLTNEKLFF.

The rearrangement links TRBV4-1 to TRBJ1-1; 12 positions agree with TRBD1. This CDR3 region has 18 residues. The junction had 10 bases not matched to a gene; V was cut back by 3 bases and J by 2 bases. CDR1 is MGHRA and CDR2 is YSYEKL in the germline V gene. The CDR3 nucleotides read TGCGCCAGCAGCCAGGAGAGGGACAGGGGGCGACTAAACACTGAAGCTTTCTTT. Encoded protein: CASSQERDRGRLNTEAFF.

The chain carries TRBV18 and TRBJ1-5, with TRBD1 as a possible D gene (5 bases). Trimming took off 2 bases at V and 8 bases at J, with 13 bases between the two ends. Germline V gene lookup returns CDR1 KGHSH and CDR2 LQKENI. The CDR3 totals 14 residues. CDR3 DNA: TGTGCCAGCTCACCATTTGCGCGAGGGGAGCCCCAGCATTTT. Translating it yields CASSPFARGEPQHF.

V gene TRBV5-5 combines with J gene TRBJ2-7; 7 bases are shared with TRBD1. The ends lost 2 bases at V and 3 bases at J; junction bases unmatched: 8. CDR3 length: 15 residues. The V gene's germline CDR1 is SGHKS and CDR2 YYEKEE (reference sequence). As DNA, the CDR3 is TGTGCCAGCAGCTTCGACAGGGCGGCACTCTACGAGCAGTACTTC. It yields the protein CASSFDRAALYEQYF.

The chain recombines TRBV4-3 with TRBJ1-1; the D gene is possibly TRBD1 (5 bases). The CDR3 runs 17 residues. Trimming cost V 3 bases and J 5 bases, with 22 bases left between them. The V gene's germline CDR1 is LGHNA and CDR2 YSLEER. This CDR3 reads CASSQSGTLSTGTEAFF. The CDR3 DNA sequence: TGCGCCAGCAGCCAGTCCGGGACCCTATCCACGGGGACTGAAGCTTTCTTT.

This sequence joins TRBV2 and TRBJ2-4; D possibly matches TRBD1 or TRBD2 (5 bases each). V lost 5 bases and J 0 bases, leaving 14 bases between the germline ends. Germline assignment: CDR1 SNHLY and CDR2 FYNNEI. CDR3 size: 16 residues. CDR3 nucleotide sequence: TGTGCCAGCAGTCGGGACGGAATAGAAGCCAAAAACATTCAGTACTTC. This translates into CASSRDGIEAKNIQYF. Using reference TRBV2 and TRBJ2-4 for the parts outside the CDR3, the full variable domain is EPEVTQTPSHQVTQMGQEVILRCVPISNHLYFYWYRQILGQKVEFLVSFYNNEISEKSEIFDDQFSVERPDGSNFTLKIRSTKLEDSAMYFCASSRDGIEAKNIQYFGAGTRLSVL.

The chain recombines TRBV6-5 with TRBJ2-7; D gene ambiguous. The germline V and J ends were trimmed by 6 bases and 4 bases, with 19 bases remaining between them. Germline V gene data show CDR1 as MNHEY and CDR2 as SVGAGI. This CDR3 is 15 amino acids long. The CDR3 here is CASSSPGRTNYEQYF. The CDR3 DNA reads TGTGCCAGCAGCTCCCCGGGCAGAACTAATTACGAGCAGTACTTC.

This chain joins TRBV21-1 and TRBJ2-7; the DNA was not compared with TRBD2, the D call given in the table. TRBV21-1 is a pseudogene segment. The CDR3 has 15 residues. The CDR3 coding sequence is TGTGCCAGCAGCCACGCTGGGGGGGCCTCCTACGAGCAGTACTTC. It translates to CASSHAGGASYEQYF.

This chain uses TRBV30 with TRBJ2-7, with 11 positions matching TRBD2. This CDR3 has 14 residues. In germline, CDR1 is GTSNPN, CDR2 SVGIG (reference sequence). J was trimmed by 3 bases and V by 4 bases; bases with no gene match: 5. CDR3 nucleotides: TGTGCCTGGATTCTAGCGGGGGGCCGCTACGAGCAGTACTTC. The encoded protein is CAWILAGGRYEQYF.

The rearrangement uses TRBV4-1 and TRBJ1-5, with a weak D call TRBD1 (5 bases). CDR1 is MGHRA, CDR2 YSYEKL, per germline. V lost 0 bases, J lost 2 bases, and 14 bases lay in between. The CDR3 sequence is 17 residues long. The CDR3 bases are TGCGCCAGCAGCCAAGATTGGGGGGGGAGGGGCAATCAGCCCCAGCATTTT. The encoded protein is CASSQDWGGRGNQPQHF.

This chain joins TRBV11-2 and TRBJ2-3; D possibly corresponds to TRBD1 (7 bases). The CDR3 has 17 residues. CDR1 is SGHAT, CDR2 FQNNGV, per germline. V lost 3 bases to trimming and J lost 1 base, with 17 bases between them. This CDR3 is CASSLDPRGDRTDTQYF. CDR3 nucleotides: TGTGCCAGCAGCTTGGACCCCAGGGGGGATCGCACAGATACGCAGTATTTT.

The chain links TRBV19 to TRBJ2-1; 16 bases align to TRBD2. Germline V gene sequence: CDR1 LNHDA, CDR2 SQIVND (reference sequence). This CDR3 region has 14 residues. Unmatched junction bases numbered 2, after V lost 3 bases and J lost 12 bases. The CDR3 DNA sequence: TGTGCCAGTAGTATGGGACTAGCGGGGGGGTTGCAGTTCTTC. Its translation is CASSMGLAGGLQFF. Full variable domain (missing parts from reference TRBV19 and TRBJ2-1): DGGITQSPKYLFRKEGQNVTLSCEQNLNHDAMYWYRQDPGQGLRLIYYSQIVNDFQKGDIAEGYSVSREKKESFPLTVTSAQKNPTAFYLCASSMGLAGGLQFFGPGTRLTVL.

J is TRBJ2-7 and V is TRBV4-1, with D possibly matching TRBD2 (7 bases). This CDR3 contains 16 residues. CDR1 is MGHRA, CDR2 YSYEKL, per germline. The ends were cut back, 0 bases at V and 2 bases at J, with 14 bases in the middle. The CDR3 sequence: CASSQDPGGPPYEQYF. The CDR3 nucleotides are TGCGCCAGCAGCCAAGATCCGGGGGGCCCTCCCTACGAGCAGTACTTC.

The CDR3: CAWRGGELFF. CDR3 coding DNA: TGTGCCTGGAGAGGGGGGGAGCTGTTTTTT. The genes are TRBV30 and TRBJ2-2; D remains unclear. The CDR3 totals 10 residues. The germline V gene encodes CDR1 GTSNPN and CDR2 SVGIG (reference sequence). The V gene lost 3 bases and the J gene lost 8 bases, with 4 bases spanning the gap.

The J gene is TRBJ1-1, the V gene TRBV29-1; D gene unclear. Trimming took off 2 bases at V and 0 bases at J, with 16 bases between the two ends. Germline values: CDR1 SQVTM, CDR2 ANQGSEA. The CDR3 has 16 residues. CDR3 DNA: TGCAGCGTTGAATTACGGGGTAGCCCCATGAACACTGAAGCTTTCTTT. It codes for CSVELRGSPMNTEAFF.

The chain links TRBV12-3 or TRBV12-4 to TRBJ1-2; weak D call: TRBD1 (6 bases). V was trimmed by 6 bases and J by 7 bases, leaving 15 bases between them. The CDR3 runs to 13 residues. The CDR3 DNA follows: TGTGCCAGCAGCTCAGGGGTTCACGCTGGCTACACCTTC. The encoded protein is CASSSGVHAGYTF.

The rearrangement uses TRBV6-1 and TRBJ2-7; possibly TRBD2 for D (5 bases). V was shortened by 3 bases and J by 7 bases, with 13 bases between the two germline ends. The CDR3 loop spans 13 amino acids. CDR1 is MNHNS and CDR2 is SASEGT in the germline V gene. CDR3 bases: TGTGCCAGCAGTGACATCTCCTCGGGGGAGCAGTACTTC. This codes for CASSDISSGEQYF.